This TCR beta chain was retrieved from a study of tumor and adjacent non-tumor tissue in lung cancer. Three rounds of nested PCR, following a modified ARM-PCR protocol, produced the TCRbeta library. Via MiXCR, TCRdb re-called the multiplex PCR reads, giving one row per CDR3 protein. Here the sample spans about 98,000 distinct CDR3 sequences, more than 80% being singletons. The V gene end was trimmed by 5 bases and the J gene end by 16 bases; junction bases not matched to a gene: 19. Germline-derived CDR1 and CDR2 are SEHNR and FQNEAQ (reference sequence). CDR3 length: 15 residues. Overall study findings and caveats: Compared with tumor, normal lung showed significantly lower TCR diversity. Top 100 clones took a larger repertoire share in normal lung.

No cell sorting was done before RNA was extracted from the tissue. More than 3 cm separated this lung sample from the edge of the tumor. Between August and November 2014, newly diagnosed, chemotherapy-naive lung cancer patients underwent thoracic surgery in China. Of note for this clonotype: Its antigen is unknown.

The genes are TRBV7-9 and TRBJ2-1; the match to TRBD2 covers 8 bases. Sequencing input: distant non-tumor lung tissue. This receptor was obtained from a man in his 60s with small cell lung cancer. Here the CDR3 reads CASSPASGSQFGHFF. In nucleotides, the CDR3 is TGTGCCAGCAGCCCCGCTAGCGGGTCCCAATTCGGCCATTTCTTC.